The rows below give T cell receptor beta chains drawn from one sample of a study of blood T cell repertoires in COVID-19. Some clones are missing from TCRdb's copy, which holds only in-frame ones; the method was immunoSEQ multiplex PCR. The sample has a few hundred thousand clones, approximately 83% seen once. Source material: PBMCs or T cells enriched from blood (not recorded which). The receptors originated from a man aged 25 to 45 who had recovered from COVID-19. The CDR3 runs from the conserved cysteine through the conserved F or W. A D gene is named only where the DNA matches it firmly. Not every row has a clone size; where given, it reads once, few, many or a size class.

cdr3_nt | cdr3_aa | v_call | d_call | cdr3_length | j_call | clone_size
TGTGCCAGCAGCCAAGACCCCCAGTGGGGCTACACCTTC | CASSQDPQWGYTF | TRBV4-2 | - | 13 | TRBJ1-2 | -
TGTGCCATCAGTGAGTCCCCCGTCGGGGGCTCCTACAATGAGCAGTTCTTC | CAISESPVGGSYNEQFF | TRBV10-3 | - | 17 | TRBJ2-1 | -
TGTGCCAGCAGCCCTGGAACAGGGAACACTGAAGCTTTCTTT | CASSPGTGNTEAFF | TRBV4-2 | - | 14 | TRBJ1-1 | -
TGTGCCAGCAGTGCCGGGGGTAGGGCTGAAGCTTTCTTT | CASSAGGRAEAFF | TRBV2 | - | 13 | TRBJ1-1 | -
TGTGCCTGGAGTGTAAGGGGGACCTACAATGAGCAGTTCTTC | CAWSVRGTYNEQFF | TRBV30 | - | 14 | TRBJ2-1 | -
TGTGCCAGCAGTAAGAACAGGGGCAACTATGGCTACACCTTC | CASSKNRGNYGYTF | TRBV9 | TRBD1 | 14 | TRBJ1-2 | -
TGTGCCAGCAGCTTATCACAGGGGGCCCGCTCCTACGAGCAGTACTTC | CASSLSQGARSYEQYF | TRBV7-6 | TRBD1 | 16 | TRBJ2-7 | -
TGTGCCAGCAGCCCCCCCCCGGGACAGCGCTACAATGAGCAGTTCTTC | CASSPPPGQRYNEQFF | TRBV7-9 | TRBD1 | 16 | TRBJ2-1 | once
TGTGCCAGCAGCCAAGGGGGCAGGATGAACACTGAAGCTTTCTTT | CASSQGGRMNTEAFF | TRBV4-2 | - | 15 | TRBJ1-1 | few
TGTGCCTGGAGTATAATCGGGGGGCCGCAAGCCGATGAGTTCTTC | CAWSIIGGPQADEFF | TRBV30 | - | 15 | TRBJ2-1 | -
TGCGCCAGCAGCCGGAGTATTAGCGGGGGCGGGGATACGCAGTATTTT | CASSRSISGGGDTQYF | TRBV4-1 | TRBD2 | 16 | TRBJ2-3 | -
TGTGCCAGCAGCTTAGTAAGCTCGGGACAAGAGACCCAGTACTTC | CASSLVSSGQETQYF | TRBV7-9 | - | 15 | TRBJ2-5 | -
TGTGCCAGCAGCTTTAGTCCTTCGTTGACAGGGGGCGATTATGGCTACACCTTC | CASSFSPSLTGGDYGYTF | TRBV7-9 | TRBD1 | 18 | TRBJ1-2 | -
TGTGCCAGCAGCTTGGGCGGCCACGAGCAGTACTTC | CASSLGGHEQYF | TRBV5-6 | - | 12 | TRBJ2-7 | -
TGTGCCAGCAGTCTCCCTGGCTCCTATGGCTACACCTTC | CASSLPGSYGYTF | TRBV6-5 | - | 13 | TRBJ1-2 | once
TGTGCCACCAGTGATTGGGACAGGGGAAGCACAGATACGCAGTATTTT | CATSDWDRGSTDTQYF | TRBV24-1 | TRBD1 | 16 | TRBJ2-3 | few
TGTGCCAGCATCCTACGGACTAGCGGGGGGAAGGCCTACAATGAGCAGTTCTTC | CASILRTSGGKAYNEQFF | TRBV7-2 | TRBD2 | 18 | TRBJ2-1 | -
TGCGCCAGCAGCTTGAACTTGGGGAGTGAAAAACTGTTTTTT | CASSLNLGSEKLFF | TRBV5-1 | - | 14 | TRBJ1-4 | few